Presented here are 21 T cell receptor beta chains from one specimen sequenced in a study of naive and memory T cell subsets. The study's findings and limits: Naive repertoires, especially CD8, held a few larger clonotypes, possibly memory cells re-expressing CD45RA.

No antigens are known for them. An equimolar mix of two oligonucleotides served as the beta constant-region primer for TRBC1 and TRBC2. Nested alpha and beta constant-region primers with the SP2 primer drove four PCR rounds on ligated cDNA. TCRdb reprocessed the UMI-ligation and nested PCR reads with MiXCR, giving one entry per CDR3 protein. The table shows roughly 140,000 distinct CDR3 sequences, with approximately 20% occurring only once. The material sequenced was naive CD8+ T cells from blood. These receptors originate from a human donor in good health.

This clonotype was picked up a small number of times. V usage is TRBV24-1 and J usage is TRBJ1-5; D may be TRBD1 (5 bases). Deletions cut 2 bases from V and 1 base from J, with 8 bases between. The CDR3 consists of 15 residues. Germline assignment: CDR1 KGHDR and CDR2 SFDVKD. The CDR3 region has the DNA TGTGCCACCAGTGATTCGGGACGGAGCAATCAGCCCCAGCATTTT. It specifies CATSDSGRSNQPQHF.

This clonotype has more than one count but fewer than ten. The V gene is TRBV28, the J gene TRBJ2-5; 10 bases align to TRBD2. The V and J ends lost 8 bases and 5 bases, in that order; junction bases with no gene match: 11. The CDR3 length is 15 residues. CDR1 and CDR2 from the germline V gene are MDHEN and SYDVKM. The DNA of the CDR3 is TGTGCCAGCGACCGCCTAGCGGGAGTTCTTGAGACCCAGTACTTC. Translation: CASDRLAGVLETQYF. Together with reference TRBV28 and TRBJ2-5, the CDR3 gives the full variable domain: DVKVTQSSRYLVKRTGEKVFLECVQDMDHENMFWYRQDPGLGLRLIYFSYDVKMKEKGDIPEGYSVSREKKERFSLILESASTNQTSMYLCASDRLAGVLETQYFGPGTRLLVL.

This clonotype turned up a few times. The rearrangement joins TRBV3-1 to TRBJ1-1, with D maybe TRBD1 (6 bases). V was clipped by 1 base and J by 1 base, with 10 bases between them. CDR3 length equals 15 residues. Germline V CDR1 and CDR2: LGHDT, YNNKEL (reference sequence). The CDR3 sequence: CASSQGGQPNTEAFF. CDR3 DNA sequence: TGTGCCAGCAGCCAAGGAGGACAGCCGAACACTGAAGCTTTCTTT.

This clonotype has just a few counts. This chain joins TRBV3-1 and TRBJ2-4, with no clear D. CDR3 length: 14 amino acids. V was pared by 3 bases and J by 5 bases, with 11 bases between. Germline-derived CDR1 and CDR2 are LGHDT and YNNKEL (reference sequence). This CDR3 reads CASSQVQAENIQYF. For the CDR3, the DNA is TGTGCCAGCAGCCAGGTCCAGGCAGAAAACATTCAGTACTTC.

This clonotype was found a few times. The V gene is TRBV4-1, the J gene TRBJ2-2; D uncertain. Germline V gene data show CDR1 as MGHRA and CDR2 as YSYEKL. The CDR3 contains 14 residues. Trimming cost V 1 base and J 2 bases, with 5 bases left between them. CDR3 sequence reads: CASSQVENTGELFF. The CDR3 coding sequence is TGCGCCAGCAGCCAAGTCGAAAACACCGGGGAGCTGTTTTTT.

This clonotype has at least ten counts. The gene calls are TRBV4-3 and TRBJ1-4; the match to TRBD1 covers 7 bases. In germline, CDR1 is LGHNA, CDR2 YSLEER. Trimming at V came to 7 bases and at J to 3 bases, leaving 14 bases not matched to a gene. There are 17 residues in the CDR3. CDR3 nucleotide sequence: TGCGCCAGCACCGAGACAGGGAGGTTGGCAGCTAATGAAAAACTGTTTTTT. Translating it yields CASTETGRLAANEKLFF.

The sample holds a few counts of this clonotype. V gene TRBV3-1 combines with J gene TRBJ1-2; D call uncertain. CDR1 LGHDT and CDR2 YNNKEL come from the germline V gene (reference sequence). CDR3 length: 14 amino acids. The V and J ends lost 4 bases and 6 bases respectively, with 15 bases between them. This chain's CDR3 is CASSPPTVRNGYTF. The CDR3 region has the DNA TGTGCCAGCAGCCCTCCGACGGTCCGGAATGGCTACACCTTC.

This clonotype was observed a handful of times. Sequence at one end of the junction differs from germline and may be a read error. The chain has TRBV10-3 and TRBJ2-7; D may be TRBD1 (6 bases). CDR3 size: 13 residues. Germline V gene lookup returns CDR1 ENHRY and CDR2 SYGVKD. Here the CDR3 DNA reads TGTGCCATCACTGAGGACAGCTCCTACGAGCAGTACTTC. Protein product: CAITEDSSYEQYF.

There are many counts of this clonotype. This chain connects TRBV9 to TRBJ2-3; D may be TRBD2 (6 bases). Germline V gene lookup returns CDR1 SGDLS and CDR2 YYNGEE. V was cut by 3 bases and J by 2 bases, with 7 bases left in between. The CDR3 runs 13 residues. In DNA, the CDR3 is TGTGCCAGCAGCGGCGGGACCACAGATACGCAGTATTTT. Protein sequence: CASSGGTTDTQYF.

The gene calls are TRBV29-1 and TRBJ2-3, with D possibly TRBD2 on 6 matching bases. The CDR3 runs 13 residues. Looked up from germline, CDR1 is SQVTM and CDR2 is ANQGSEA. V was shortened by 6 bases and J by 5 bases, with 15 bases between the two germline ends. Written as DNA, the CDR3 is TGCAGCGTGCACTCGGGAGTGGTAGATACGCAGTATTTT. This translates into CSVHSGVVDTQYF.

The chain has TRBV6-1 and TRBJ2-1; 10 bases fit TRBD1. The V segment lost 5 bases and the J segment 0 bases; nucleotides outside the gene matches: 7. CDR1 and CDR2 (germline): MNHNS, SASEGT. The CDR3 covers 17 residues. CDR3: CASSPDRGLFSYNEQFF. CDR3 coding DNA: TGTGCCAGCAGTCCCGACAGGGGGCTTTTCTCCTACAATGAGCAGTTCTTC.

The V call is TRBV9, the J call TRBJ1-1; TRBD1 is a possible D gene (5 bases). V was trimmed by 0 bases and J by 2 bases, leaving 8 bases between them. Germline lookup yields CDR1 SGDLS and CDR2 YYNGEE. The CDR3 sequence is 14 residues long. The CDR3 is CASSVDGGNTEAFF. CDR3 in DNA: TGTGCCAGCAGCGTAGATGGGGGAAACACTGAAGCTTTCTTT.

This clonotype appeared many times. V usage is TRBV6-1 and J usage is TRBJ1-5; D gene unclear. The CDR3 extends over 15 amino acids. Germline values: CDR1 MNHNS, CDR2 SASEGT. V was trimmed by 4 bases and J by 3 bases, leaving 13 bases between them. CDR3 sequence: CASSGWKGLNQPQHF. In nucleotides, the CDR3 is TGTGCCAGCAGTGGATGGAAAGGGCTCAATCAGCCCCAGCATTTT.

The J gene is TRBJ2-5, the V gene TRBV3-1; the D is unclear. Trimming cost V 2 bases and J 2 bases, with 6 bases left between them. CDR3 length: 13 amino acids. Germline V gene data show CDR1 as LGHDT and CDR2 as YNNKEL (reference sequence). In DNA, the CDR3 is TGTGCCAGCAGCCAATCCCCTCAAGAGACCCAGTACTTC. It yields the protein CASSQSPQETQYF.

This clonotype was found once. CDR3 nucleotide sequence: TGTGCCAGCAGTTTAATTCTCCCAGAGACCCAGTACTTC. Translated: CASSLILPETQYF. The chain uses TRBV12-3 or TRBV12-4 and TRBJ2-5, with D hard to call. Trimming removed 2 bases from V and 4 bases from J, with 8 bases in between. The CDR3 sequence is 13 residues long.

The chain links TRBV20-1 to TRBJ2-7, with D possibly TRBD1 on 6 matching bases. Per the germline V gene, CDR1 is DFQATT and CDR2 is SNEGSKA (reference sequence). V lost 4 bases and J lost 3, with 10 bases in between. The CDR3 consists of 12 residues. The CDR3 spells CSAMDSYYEQYF. The CDR3 coding sequence is TGCAGTGCTATGGACAGCTACTACGAGCAGTACTTC.

This clonotype was picked up a small number of times. This chain uses TRBV5-5 with TRBJ2-3; 7 nucleotides match TRBD2. Germline values: CDR1 SGHKS, CDR2 YYEKEE (reference sequence). V shed 2 bases and J 6 bases; nucleotides not matched to a gene: 9. The CDR3 length is 15 residues. CDR3 residues: CASSLGLGLGDTQYF. The CDR3 DNA follows: TGTGCCAGCAGCTTAGGACTAGGCCTGGGGGATACGCAGTATTTT.

This clonotype was seen repeatedly, ten times or more. V gene TRBV6-5 combines with J gene TRBJ2-6; D call uncertain. Germline values: CDR1 MNHEY, CDR2 SVGAGI. The V end lost 6 bases, the J end lost 0 bases, and 12 bases lay between the germline ends. The CDR3 has 16 residues. For the CDR3, the DNA is TGTGCCAGCAGCCAATGGGGTACCTCTGGGGCCAACGTCCTGACTTTC. Protein sequence: CASSQWGTSGANVLTF.

This chain links TRBV6-1 with TRBJ1-5; 8 nucleotides align to TRBD1. With 4 bases clipped from V and 3 bases from J, the junction kept 5 bases outside the gene matches. The CDR3 sequence is 15 residues long. Germline V lookup: CDR1 MNHNS, CDR2 SASEGT. The CDR3 here is CASSVDRGYNQPQHF. In nucleotides, the CDR3 is TGTGCCAGCAGTGTTGACAGGGGCTACAATCAGCCCCAGCATTTT.

This clonotype turned up a few times. In DNA, the CDR3 is TGTGCCAGCAGCTTAGGCAGGGGGACTAATGAAAAACTGTTTTTT. Amino acids: CASSLGRGTNEKLFF. The chain couples TRBV7-2 to TRBJ1-4, with TRBD1 matching 7 bases. CDR3 length: 15 residues. The germline V gene encodes CDR1 SGHTA and CDR2 FQGNSA. J lost 2 bases, V lost 1 base, and 1 base had no gene match.

This clonotype was counted between two and nine times. J is TRBJ1-5 and V is TRBV6-6; D unclear. Germline values: CDR1 MNHNY, CDR2 SVGAGI (reference sequence). The CDR3 has 14 residues. The ends were cut back, 0 bases at V and 2 bases at J, with 5 bases in the middle. In DNA, the CDR3 is TGTGCCAGCAGTTACTCCGGGGGCAATCAGCCCCAGCATTTT. This codes for CASSYSGGNQPQHF.